This T cell receptor (beta chain) derives from a study of T cells expressing NK-cell markers. Study outcomes and limitations: Expanded NKG2C+ T cell clones had unclear HCMV specificity. A handful of donors showed these clonotypes also leading the CD3+CD56-NKG2C+ fraction.

CDR1 is SNHLY, CDR2 FYNNEI, per germline. The CDR3 extends over 11 amino acids. TCRdb reprocessed the 5' RACE reads and stores each CDR3 protein as one record, lacking DNA. With some 440,000 distinct CDR3 sequences in the sample, the ten largest clones hold 1.4%. Remarks on this clonotype: The antigen is unknown.

This chain uses TRBV2 with TRBJ1-1; TCRdb names TRBD1, which stays unverified in the absence of DNA. The TCR originated in a woman aged 45-60 years in good health. The specimen was blood T cells: a sorted CD56 or NKG2C T cell subset, CD4+ or CD8+ T cells, or bulk PBMC T cells (not recorded which). CDR3 residues: CASIQGAEAFF.